This TCR beta chain was captured by sequencing in a study of T cells in Graves' hyperthyroidism and ophthalmopathy. V lost 4 bases and J lost 6, with 12 bases in between. The germline V gene encodes CDR1 SQVTM and CDR2 ANQGSEA. The CDR3 consists of 13 residues. Amplified TCR beta CDR3 regions came from RNA transcripts. The TCR CDR3 was amplified in a first-round RT-PCR using the HTBI primer set. MiXCR was run by TCRdb on the multiplex PCR reads, yielding one entry per CDR3 protein. This table holds about 770,000 distinct CDR3 sequences, roughly 20% found once. The source material was blood. The clonotype comes from a woman between 45 and 60 years old with Graves' hyperthyroidism that later progressed to Graves' ophthalmopathy. V gene TRBV29-1 combines with J gene TRBJ2-2; possibly TRBD1 or TRBD2 for D (5 bases each). CDR3: CSVGRGDAGELFF. For the CDR3, the DNA is TGCAGCGTTGGACGAGGGGATGCCGGGGAGCTGTTTTTT.